One and the same sample provided the 3 T cell receptor beta chains below, sequenced in a study of vaccination and CD4 T cells after COVID-19. Sequencing of DNA taken from cultured CD4+ T cells relied on the Oncomine TCR Beta short-read assay. TCRdb called the PCR reads again in MiXCR, with one record for every CDR3 protein. In the table there are about 15,000 distinct CDR3 sequences, over 50% of which are singletons. The antigens these receptors bind are not known. Documented treatment: approximately nine-day PBMC culture with coronavirus spike peptide pools or control peptides (ViraFEST assay). Sequencing was carried out using CD4+ T cells from blood, cultured in vitro. These receptors originate from a human donor who had recovered from COVID-19.

This sequence joins TRBV20-1 and TRBJ2-5, with D perhaps TRBD1 (6 bases). Germline V gene sequence: CDR1 DFQATT, CDR2 SNEGSKA (reference sequence). Trimming cost V 5 bases and J 5 bases, with 12 bases left between them. This CDR3 has 12 amino acids. CDR3 sequence reads: CSASQGLETQYF. The CDR3 coding sequence is TGCAGTGCTTCCCAGGGGTTGGAGACCCAGTACTTC.

The rearrangement uses TRBV20-1 and TRBJ1-1; D gene unclear. The CDR3 is 14 residues long. Trimming stripped 2 bases from V and 4 bases from J, with 14 bases between. Germline V lookup: CDR1 DFQATT, CDR2 SNEGSKA (reference sequence). The DNA of the CDR3 is TGCAGTGCTAGAACCCCACGGGCGAGCACTGAAGCTTTCTTT. Its translation is CSARTPRASTEAFF.

The sample holds a few counts of this clonotype. V usage is TRBV19 and J usage is TRBJ1-2; D may be TRBD1 (5 bases). Trimming cost V 6 bases and J 1 base, with 12 bases left between them. This CDR3 has 14 residues. The germline CDR1 and CDR2 sequences are LNHDA and SQIVND (reference sequence). CDR3 protein: CASRRGGDNYGYTF. CDR3 nucleotide sequence: TGTGCCAGTAGAAGGGGCGGGGATAACTATGGCTACACCTTC.